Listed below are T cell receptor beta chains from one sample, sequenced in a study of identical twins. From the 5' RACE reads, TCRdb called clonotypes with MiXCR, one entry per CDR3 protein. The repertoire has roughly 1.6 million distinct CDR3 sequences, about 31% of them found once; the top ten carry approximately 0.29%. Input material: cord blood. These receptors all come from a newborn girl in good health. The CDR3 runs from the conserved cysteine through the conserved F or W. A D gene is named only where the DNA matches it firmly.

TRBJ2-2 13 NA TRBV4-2 CASSLGPFEELFF
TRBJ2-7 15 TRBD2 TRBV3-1 CASRNRASGPYEQYF
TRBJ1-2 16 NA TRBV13 CASSLRQTYTNYGYTF
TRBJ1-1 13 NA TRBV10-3 CAIRVAWNTEAFF
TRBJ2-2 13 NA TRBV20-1 CSARDPGIGELFF
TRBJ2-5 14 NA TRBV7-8 CASSPNWSSGTQYF
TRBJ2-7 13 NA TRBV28 CASTALVSYEQYF
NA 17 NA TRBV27 CASSLLLGGVVRETQYF
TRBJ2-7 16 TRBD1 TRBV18 CASSPWGTGGTNEQYF
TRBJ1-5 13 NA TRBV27 CASGRHSNQPQHF
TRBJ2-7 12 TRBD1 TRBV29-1 CSGTGQHYEQYF
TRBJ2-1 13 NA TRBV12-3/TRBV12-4 CASTTPTGNEQFF
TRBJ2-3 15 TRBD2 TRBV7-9 CASSFIAGAGDTQYF
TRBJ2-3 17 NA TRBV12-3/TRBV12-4 CASSFTAAALITDAQYF
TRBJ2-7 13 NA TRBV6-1 CASSDSTDYEQYF
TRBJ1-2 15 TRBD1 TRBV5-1 CASSSMGDRGYGYTF
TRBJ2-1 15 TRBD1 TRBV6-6 CASSYSGQGLGEQFF
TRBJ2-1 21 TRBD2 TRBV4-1 CASSLGLATSGRSVSYNEQFF
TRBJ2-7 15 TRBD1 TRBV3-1 CASSSIGTGVYEQYF
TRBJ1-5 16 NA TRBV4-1 CASSHKMGGFNQPQHF
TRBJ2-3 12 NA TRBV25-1 CASSEVRNTQYF
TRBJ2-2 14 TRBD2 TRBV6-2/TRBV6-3 CASSWGLVAGELFF
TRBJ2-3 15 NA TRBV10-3 CAISESRGSTDTQYF
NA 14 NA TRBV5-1 CASSPPGMGETQYF
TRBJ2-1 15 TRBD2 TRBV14 CASSRTSGSYNGQFF
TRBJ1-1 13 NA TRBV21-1 CASSKAISGEAFF
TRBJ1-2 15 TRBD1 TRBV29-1 CSVSRLGQGGDGYTF
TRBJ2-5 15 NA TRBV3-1 CASSARTFRQETQYF
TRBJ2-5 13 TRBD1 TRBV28 CASSQQGTETQYF
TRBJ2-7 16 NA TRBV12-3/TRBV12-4 CASSLRVTGDNNEQYF
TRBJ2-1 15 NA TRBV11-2 CASSLEGRTYNEQFF
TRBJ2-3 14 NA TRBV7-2 CASSLGLDSDTQYF
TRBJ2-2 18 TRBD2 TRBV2 CASEPRLGGGALAGELFF
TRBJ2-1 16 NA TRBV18 CASSPDGPLGYNEQFF
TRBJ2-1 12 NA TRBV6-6 CASSYTVNEQFF
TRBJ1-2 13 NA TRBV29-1 CSVEGGLNYGYTF
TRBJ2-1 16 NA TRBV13 CVSSPRTPSSYNEQFF
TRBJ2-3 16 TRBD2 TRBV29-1 CSVTGTSGSSTDTQYF
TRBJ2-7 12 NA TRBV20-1 CSAPPGPYEQYF
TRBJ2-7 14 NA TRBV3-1 CASSQAGMAYEQYF
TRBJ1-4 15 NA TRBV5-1 CASSWTPATNEKLFF
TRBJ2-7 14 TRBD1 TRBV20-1 CSATPGYRGYEQYF
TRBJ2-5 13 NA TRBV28 CASSFVSQETQYF
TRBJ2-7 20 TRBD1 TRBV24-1 CATSDPRGQALRDLSYEQYF
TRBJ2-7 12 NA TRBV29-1 CSAARGDYEQYF
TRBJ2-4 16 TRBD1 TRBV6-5 CASSYRTGGAENIQYF
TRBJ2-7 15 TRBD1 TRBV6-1 CASRGDRVKTYEQYF
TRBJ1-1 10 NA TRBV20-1 CSARGIGAFF
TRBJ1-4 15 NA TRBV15 CATSRDRLGNEKLFF
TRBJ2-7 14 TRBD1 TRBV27 CASSKSPQGYEQYF
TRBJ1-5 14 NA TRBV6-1 CASNPRGRNQPQHF
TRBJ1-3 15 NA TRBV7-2 CASSLDPGTGNTIYF
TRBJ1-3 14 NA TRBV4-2 CASSPVQGTNTIYF
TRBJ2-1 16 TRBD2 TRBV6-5 CASSKTRTSGYNEQFF